The sequence of this T cell receptor beta chain was determined in a study of metastatic and nonmetastatic thyroid tumors. The CDR3 spans 15 residues. V was pared by 5 bases and J by 4 bases, with 15 bases between. Germline V gene data show CDR1 as MGHRA and CDR2 as YSYEKL. Patients had received no treatment of any kind before thyroid surgery. The table lists this clone with a few counts. TCRdb reassembled clones from the PCR reads with MiXCR. The sample includes about 38,000 clones, around half of them seen just once. This sequence was found in a male donor with papillary thyroid cancer or a benign thyroid nodule (not recorded which). Some clones in this sample may be carry-over from other donors' samples. Sequenced input: tumor tissue. The chain carries TRBV4-1 and TRBJ1-5; D remains ambiguous. The CDR3 loop is CASSLISTENQPQHF. For the CDR3, the DNA is TGCGCCAGCAGCTTAATAAGTACAGAAAATCAGCCCCAGCATTTT.